Listed below are T cell receptor beta chains from one sample, sequenced in a study of cytomegalovirus exposure and HLA in healthy donors. TCRdb's table, derived via immunoSEQ multiplex PCR, lists solely in-frame clones and lacks some. The data hold about 140,000 clones, with approximately 73% observed a single time. The specimen was PBMCs. The receptors were gathered from a human donor in good health. CDR3s include the opening cysteine and the closing phenylalanine or tryptophan. Each record gives: J gene, D gene, CDR3 length, V gene, clone size, CDR3 DNA, CDR3 protein. D genes are given only for firm matches. Where a row states a size, it is once, few, many or the class of an expanded clone; other rows omit it.

TRBJ2-5	.	13	TRBV2	.	TGTGCCAGCAGGACGGACAACCAAGAGACCCAGTACTTC	CASRTDNQETQYF
TRBJ2-1	TRBD2	15	TRBV14	.	TGTGCCAGCAGCCGAGGACTAGCGGGAGTCTATGAGCAGTTCTTC	CASSRGLAGVYEQFF
TRBJ2-5	.	10	TRBV27	.	TGTGCCGACATAAGGGAGACCCAGTACTTC	CADIRETQYF
TRBJ1-3	.	13	TRBV9	.	TGTGCCTCAGGCACAAGCTCTGGAAACACCATATATTTT	CASGTSSGNTIYF
TRBJ1-2	.	14	TRBV5-1	.	TGCGCCAGCAGCCCGGACAGTCTCCCCTATGGCTACACCTTC	CASSPDSLPYGYTF
TRBJ2-2	.	14	TRBV9	.	TGTGCCAGCAGCGCGGGGGGCCCCTCCGGGGAGCTGTTTTTT	CASSAGGPSGELFF
TRBJ2-7	TRBD1	13	TRBV2	.	TGTGCCAGCAGTGGACAGGGTGGCTACGAGCAGTACTTC	CASSGQGGYEQYF
TRBJ2-3	TRBD2	16	TRBV4-2	.	TGTGCCAGCAGCCAAGGCGGGGGGGCCGGCTCAGATACGCAGTATTTT	CASSQGGGAGSDTQYF
TRBJ2-2	.	14	TRBV10-3	.	TGTGCCATCAGTCTTCAGACGAACACCGGGGAGCTGTTTTTT	CAISLQTNTGELFF
TRBJ2-7	.	12	TRBV10-3	.	TGTGCCATCAGTGGCGTCGACTCCGAGCAGTACTTC	CAISGVDSEQYF
TRBJ1-1	.	14	TRBV9	.	TGTGCCAGCAGCGTAGGGCGGCAGAACACTGAAGCTTTCTTT	CASSVGRQNTEAFF
TRBJ2-1	.	15	TRBV5-4	.	TGTGCCAGCAGCTTGGCCGGGAGCTCCTACAATGAGCAGTTCTTC	CASSLAGSSYNEQFF
TRBJ2-7	TRBD2	20	TRBV7-8	.	TGTGCCAGCAGCTTAGATTGGTACAGATGGACTAGCGGGAGTTCCTACGAGCAGTACTTC	CASSLDWYRWTSGSSYEQYF
TRBJ2-6	.	13	TRBV7-9	few	TGTGCCAGCGGCCTTCCTGGGGCCAACGTCCTGACTTTC	CASGLPGANVLTF
TRBJ1-2	.	13	TRBV5-1	.	TGCGCCAGCAGCTTAGGGAGCAGCTATGGCTACACCTTC	CASSLGSSYGYTF
TRBJ2-3	.	15	TRBV5-1	.	TGCGCCAGCAGCTCTGAACTAGAGGCACACGATACGCAGTATTTT	CASSSELEAHDTQYF
TRBJ2-7	TRBD1	15	TRBV6-1	once	TGTGCCAGCAGATCTCCGGGACAGGGGTCCTACGAGCAGTACTTC	CASRSPGQGSYEQYF
TRBJ2-4	.	16	TRBV10-3	.	TGTGCCATCAGAGAACAGGCGTCTCCTCCCAAAAACATTCAGTACTTC	CAIREQASPPKNIQYF
TRBJ1-3	.	16	TRBV9	.	TGTGCCAGCACCGCTTCCGGATGGAGCTCTGGAAACACCATATATTTT	CASTASGWSSGNTIYF
TRBJ2-2	TRBD1	16	TRBV6-6	.	TGTGCCAGCAGTTACTCCACAGGGGGCGGTACCGGGGAGCTGTTTTTT	CASSYSTGGGTGELFF
TRBJ1-3	TRBD1	15	TRBV5-1	.	TGCGCCAGCAGCCCGACCGGGACAGATGGAAACACCATATATTTT	CASSPTGTDGNTIYF
TRBJ2-3	TRBD2	16	TRBV6-5	once	TGTGCCAGCAGTTACATGGTAGCGGGAGGGGCAGATACGCAGTATTTT	CASSYMVAGGADTQYF
TRBJ1-1	.	13	TRBV7-9	few	TGTGCCAGCAGCCCAACAGGGTACACTGAAGCTTTCTTT	CASSPTGYTEAFF
TRBJ1-2	TRBD1	10	TRBV20-1	.	TGCAATTTAGGGACAGATGGCTACACCTTC	CNLGTDGYTF
TRBJ2-4	TRBD2	18	TRBV10-2	.	TGCGCCAGCAGTGACCCACGGACTAGCGGGAGTACCAAAAACATTCAGTACTTC	CASSDPRTSGSTKNIQYF
TRBJ1-1	.	14	TRBV19	.	TGTGCCAGTAGGAAACTAGGGGGAAACACTGAAGCTTTCTTT	CASRKLGGNTEAFF
TRBJ2-3	TRBD2	19	TRBV15	.	TGTGCCACCAGCAGAGTACGGACTAGCGGGAGAAGTAACACAGATACGCAGTATTTT	CATSRVRTSGRSNTDTQYF
TRBJ1-5	TRBD1	17	TRBV7-8	.	TGTGCCAGCAGCTTAGCCGGGACAGGGATTGGCAATCAGCCCCAGCATTTT	CASSLAGTGIGNQPQHF
TRBJ1-1	.	14	TRBV7-9	.	TGTGCCAGCAGCTTTTTCTCCGGGGGGACTGAAGCTTTCTTT	CASSFFSGGTEAFF
TRBJ1-4	TRBD1	15	TRBV2	once	TGTGCCAGCAGTGCCCTGACAGGGGTTGATGAAAAACTGTTTTTT	CASSALTGVDEKLFF
TRBJ2-1	.	15	TRBV7-2	.	TGTGCCAGCAGCTCAGACGGGACTACAGGGGGTGAGCAGTTCTTC	CASSSDGTTGGEQFF
TRBJ2-1	TRBD2	15	TRBV6-4	.	TGTGCCAGCAGTGCCTCGGGAGGGGGTAAAGATGAGCAGTTCTTC	CASSASGGGKDEQFF
TRBJ2-3	.	12	TRBV10-3	.	TGTGCCATCAACGGGAGCCCAGATACGCAGTATTTT	CAINGSPDTQYF
TRBJ1-5	TRBD1	15	TRBV2	.	TGTGCCAGCAGCGCGGACAGGGCGGGCAATCAGCCCCAGCATTTT	CASSADRAGNQPQHF
TRBJ1-1	TRBD1	16	TRBV7-9	.	TGTGCCAGCAGCCCTAGACAGGGGTGGGGGAACACTGAAGCTTTCTTT	CASSPRQGWGNTEAFF
TRBJ2-3	TRBD2	14	TRBV19	few	TGTGCCAGTAGTAGCGGACTAGCGGGGGATACGCAGTATTTT	CASSSGLAGDTQYF
TRBJ1-3	.	14	TRBV7-8	.	TGTGCCAGCACCCGGACACCCTCTGGAAACACCATATATTTT	CASTRTPSGNTIYF
TRBJ2-1	.	14	TRBV19	.	TGTGCCAGCTCTGGGGGGAGCTCCTACAATGAGCAGTTCTTC	CASSGGSSYNEQFF
TRBJ2-1	TRBD2	15	TRBV2	once	TGTGCCAGCAGCAGACTAGCGGGCCCCTTGTATGAGCAGTTCTTC	CASSRLAGPLYEQFF
TRBJ2-7	.	14	TRBV11-1	.	TGTGCCAGCAGCTTAGGGGACACCATCTACGAGCAGTACTTC	CASSLGDTIYEQYF
TRBJ1-5	.	13	TRBV7-2	.	TGTGCCAGCAGCTTGGGAGGGTCTCAGCCCCAGCATTTT	CASSLGGSQPQHF
TRBJ2-5	.	13	TRBV29-1	few	TGCAGCGTTGATAAGGGACAAGTGAAGACCCAGTACTTC	CSVDKGQVKTQYF
TRBJ2-4	.	11	TRBV10-2	.	TGCGCCAGCAGACAGGGTTACTTTCAGTACTTC	CASRQGYFQYF
TRBJ2-7	.	14	TRBV28	.	TGTGCCAGCAGTTTAAGGCCGAGGAGCTACGAGCAGTACTTC	CASSLRPRSYEQYF
TRBJ1-4	.	15	TRBV7-9	few	TGTGCCAGCAGCCCCGAGACAGCGTCTAATGAAAAACTGTTTTTT	CASSPETASNEKLFF
TRBJ2-7	TRBD2	14	TRBV5-4	.	TGTGCCAGCAGCTTTAGTCGCGGGGGGTACGAGCAGTACTTC	CASSFSRGGYEQYF
TRBJ2-7	TRBD1	17	TRBV4-1	.	TGCGCCAGCAGCCAACATAGCGTGGGACAGGGGGCTTACGAGCAGTACTTC	CASSQHSVGQGAYEQYF
TRBJ2-6	TRBD1	17	TRBV5-4	few	TGTGCCAGCAGCCCAGGGACAGCTCAATCTGGGGCCAACGTCCTGACTTTC	CASSPGTAQSGANVLTF
TRBJ2-1	.	12	TRBV2	.	TGTGCCAGCTTGGGGGGTGGCAATGAGCAGTTCTTC	CASLGGGNEQFF
TRBJ2-2	TRBD2	17	TRBV4-1	once	TGCGCCAGCAGCCCATACCTAGCGGGGGGGCCTAACGGGGAGCTGTTTTTT	CASSPYLAGGPNGELFF
TRBJ2-5	TRBD2	15	TRBV5-1	.	TGCGCCAGCAGCTTTCTAGCGGGGGGTCAAGAGACCCAGTACTTC	CASSFLAGGQETQYF
TRBJ2-2	TRBD1	15	TRBV5-1	.	TGCGCCAGCAGCACGGGACAGGGCGGTACCGGGGAGCTGTTTTTT	CASSTGQGGTGELFF
TRBJ1-1	.	11	TRBV28	.	TGTGCCAGCAGCGGAGACACTGAAGCTTTCTTT	CASSGDTEAFF
TRBJ1-1	TRBD1	14	TRBV5-1	once	TGCGCCAGCAGGGATGACAGGGTGGCGACTGAAGCTTTCTTT	CASRDDRVATEAFF
TRBJ1-1	TRBD1	15	TRBV19	.	TGTGCCAGTATTGGGACTAGCGGACAGGGGAGGAAAGCTTTCTTT	CASIGTSGQGRKAFF